This record concerns one T cell receptor beta chain sequence. Germline CDR1 and CDR2: SEHNR and FQNEAQ (reference sequence). Deletions cut 7 bases from V and 0 bases from J, with 12 bases between. This CDR3 region has 14 residues. This specimen comes from a study of blood T cell repertoires in COVID-19. Study-level information: The United States, Italy and Spain provided the acute and convalescent COVID-19 samples. PBMCs, B-cell-depleted T cells, or T cells were the source of the cDNA or gDNA that made up the material.

Original handling: For nucleated cells, counts were estimated from reference gene primer amplification. Profiled with immunoSEQ multiplex PCR; TCRdb holds only in-frame clones, not every one. D and trimming come from the DNA, and the V and J calls and clone size come from that table. Of approximately 190,000 clones listed, 80% were seen once; the top ten hold roughly 6.4%. The sequence was obtained from a man in his sixties with acute or convalescent COVID-19. The sequenced sample was peripheral blood. J is TRBJ1-2 and V is TRBV7-9, with a tentative D call TRBD1 (6 bases). CDR3 sequence: CASTPGESNYGYTF. The CDR3 nucleotides read TGTGCCAGCACTCCAGGGGAATCTAACTATGGCTACACCTTC.